Listed here are 20 T cell receptor beta chains from one sample, sequenced in a study of vaccination and CD4 T cells after COVID-19. Their antigens are not known. Treatment: roughly ten-day PBMC culture with coronavirus spike peptide pools or control peptides (ViraFEST assay). Once obtained from cultured CD4+ T cells, the DNA was sequenced using the Oncomine TCR Beta short-read assay. MiXCR, applied by TCRdb to the PCR reads, yields one record per CDR3 protein. Found here are more than 20,000 distinct CDR3 sequences, 30% to 45% of them singletons; the top ten hold roughly 5.2%. The specimen comprised CD4+ T cells from blood, cultured in vitro, sampled before SARS-CoV-2 vaccination. The receptors were sampled from a human donor who had recovered from COVID-19.

In this sample, this clonotype turned up a few times. The chain combines TRBV6-2 or TRBV6-3 with TRBJ1-1, with TRBD1 as a possible D gene (6 bases). This CDR3 spans 14 amino acids. With 5 bases removed from V and 5 bases from J, the gap between germline ends came to 15 bases. The V gene's germline CDR1 is MNHEY and CDR2 SVGEGT. CDR3 region: CASSGNRARTEAFF. The CDR3 nucleotides read TGTGCCAGCAGTGGAAACAGGGCCCGGACTGAAGCTTTCTTT.

This chain uses TRBV27 with TRBJ2-7; D call uncertain. The CDR3 has 13 amino acids. CDR1 is MNHEY and CDR2 is SMNVEV in the germline V gene (reference sequence). Between the trimmed V and J ends, which lost 5 bases and 4 bases, there was a span of 12 bases. The CDR3 here is CASSPLDQYEQYF. The CDR3 DNA is TGTGCCAGCAGTCCCCTCGACCAATACGAGCAGTACTTC.

This clonotype has more than one count but fewer than ten. This chain links TRBV20-1 with TRBJ2-5; TRBD2 agrees at 7 bases. Trimming cost V 0 bases and J 4 bases; bases outside gene matches: 8. This CDR3 contains 15 residues. CDR1 DFQATT and CDR2 SNEGSKA come from the germline V gene (reference sequence). CDR3 sequence (DNA): TGCAGTGCTAGAGATCGAGCGGGGATGTCAGAGACCCAGTACTTC. Protein product: CSARDRAGMSETQYF.

The chain links TRBV5-1 to TRBJ2-5, with TRBD1 identical over 8 bases. The CDR3 runs to 15 residues. Germline-derived CDR1 and CDR2 are SGHRS and YFSETQ. J gave up 1 base and V 1 base, and 3 bases lay outside the gene matches. The chain's CDR3 is CASSLWDRPQETQYF. For the CDR3, the DNA is TGCGCCAGCAGCTTGTGGGACAGGCCCCAAGAGACCCAGTACTTC.

This chain uses TRBV19 with TRBJ2-5; TRBD2 aligns across 12 bases. CDR1 LNHDA and CDR2 SQIVND come from the germline V gene (reference sequence). V was pared by 5 bases and J by 7 bases, with 8 bases of the junction left unmatched. This CDR3 has 15 residues. CDR3: CASSLSSGRAGTQYF. The CDR3 DNA reads as TGTGCCAGTAGTCTCTCTAGCGGGAGGGCGGGGACCCAGTACTTC.

About this clonotype: Since no conserved phenylalanine or tryptophan closes the CDR3, a read error is the likely cause. The DNA is left out, because the CDR3 cannot be placed on it with certainty; the CDR3 is given as TCRdb lists it. The chain recombines TRBV6-4 with TRBJ2-7; the table's D gene call, TRBD1, was not cross checked with the DNA. The CDR3 spans 12 residues, counting both ends. Germline V CDR1 and CDR2: MRHNA, SNTAGT. The CDR3 spells CASSDTAGGAER.

In its sample, this clonotype was seen a few times. V is TRBV7-8 and J is TRBJ2-3, with 10 bases lining up with TRBD2. Germline V gene data show CDR1 as SGHVS and CDR2 as FQNEAQ. The V and J ends lost 3 bases and 6 bases, in that order; junction bases with no gene match: 21. The CDR3 contains 20 residues. This chain's CDR3 is CASSFLPGQVLLAGPDTQYF. As DNA, the CDR3 is TGTGCCAGCAGCTTCCTACCGGGACAGGTCCTACTAGCGGGGCCTGATACGCAGTATTTT.

A few counts support this clonotype. The V and J genes are TRBV7-2 and TRBJ1-5; D possibly corresponds to TRBD1 (5 bases). The CDR3 extends over 14 amino acids. Trimming pared 4 bases from V and 3 bases from J, leaving 10 bases between. Germline V lookup: CDR1 SGHTA, CDR2 FQGNSA. CDR3 region: CASSSDSLNQPQHF. The CDR3 DNA reads TGTGCCAGCAGCTCCGACAGCCTCAATCAGCCCCAGCATTTT.

The gene calls are TRBV19 and TRBJ2-1, with 8 bases identical to TRBD1. Germline loops: CDR1 LNHDA, CDR2 SQIVND (reference sequence). Trimming removed 5 bases from V and 6 bases from J; junction bases left unmatched: 9. CDR3 size: 15 residues. The CDR3 sequence is CASSYGDRLANEQFF. In nucleotides, the CDR3 is TGTGCCAGTAGTTATGGGGACAGGTTGGCCAATGAGCAGTTCTTC.

A few counts support this clonotype. The rearrangement uses TRBV7-7 and TRBJ2-1; D might be TRBD1 (5 bases). Germline V gives CDR1 SSHAT, CDR2 FNYEAQ (reference sequence). Deletions cut 1 base from V and 9 bases from J, with 10 bases between. This CDR3 is built from 13 residues. In DNA, the CDR3 is TGTGCCAGCAGCTTAGGGGCCCAGGGTGAGCAGTTCTTC. Amino acid sequence: CASSLGAQGEQFF.

The J gene is TRBJ1-1, the V gene TRBV5-4; D is uncertain. The V gene's germline CDR1 is SGHNT and CDR2 YYREEE (reference sequence). The ends were cut back, 0 bases at V and 1 base at J, with 7 bases in the middle. This CDR3 region has 14 residues. The CDR3 spells CASSLAVGNTEAFF. DNA of the CDR3: TGTGCCAGCAGCTTGGCGGTAGGGAACACTGAAGCTTTCTTT.

In this sample, this clonotype turned up a few times. The V gene is TRBV5-4, the J gene TRBJ1-1; D gene uncertain. This CDR3 spans 18 amino acids. Germline CDR1 reads SGHNT; CDR2 reads YYREEE (reference sequence). Trimming shortened V by 4 bases and J by 7 bases, and 29 bases separated the two germline ends. CDR3 bases: TGTGCCAGCAGCCCGCCGGGTAGGGCCCTCCTGACGATTGGTGAAGCTTTCTTT. It encodes CASSPPGRALLTIGEAFF.

The chain links TRBV9 to TRBJ2-3; D gene ambiguous. Per germline, CDR1 SGDLS and CDR2 YYNGEE. The CDR3 sequence is 15 residues long. V lost 1 base and J lost 4, with 13 bases in between. The CDR3 loop reads CASSVRSTGADTQYF. CDR3 DNA sequence: TGTGCCAGCAGCGTAAGGTCTACGGGTGCAGATACGCAGTATTTT.

The V gene is TRBV21-1, the J gene TRBJ2-7. TRBV21-1 is given as a pseudogene. CDR3 length: 17 amino acids. The CDR3 spells CASSKEILGQTTYEQYF. Written as DNA, the CDR3 is TGTGCCAGCAGCAAAGAAATCTTGGGTCAGACAACCTACGAGCAGTACTTC.

The V and J genes are TRBV6-1 and TRBJ2-5; 8 nucleotides match TRBD1. The CDR3 has 12 amino acids. Germline V gene lookup returns CDR1 MNHNS and CDR2 SASEGT. The trim removed 6 bases at V and 7 bases at J, leaving 4 bases unmatched. The CDR3 loop is CASRDRDWTQYF. The CDR3 DNA sequence: TGTGCCAGCAGGGACAGGGATTGGACCCAGTACTTC.

This clonotype was detected only a few times. The rearrangement links TRBV19 to TRBJ1-5, with no clear D. Germline V CDR1 and CDR2: LNHDA, SQIVND (reference sequence). V lost 5 bases to trimming and J lost 6 bases, with 11 bases between them. The CDR3 has 13 residues. The CDR3 protein is CASSQGLGQPQHF. The CDR3 DNA reads as TGTGCCAGTAGTCAAGGGTTGGGTCAGCCCCAGCATTTT.

The chain employs TRBV27 and TRBJ1-3, with 8 bases identical to TRBD1. V lost 6 bases, J lost 4 bases, and 2 bases stayed unmatched. This CDR3 is 13 amino acids long. The germline gives CDR1 MNHEY, CDR2 SMNVEV (reference sequence). Here the CDR3 reads CASSRTGGNTIYF. The DNA for the CDR3 is TGTGCCAGCAGCCGGACAGGGGGAAACACCATATATTTT.

This chain joins TRBV5-1 and TRBJ2-7, with D perhaps TRBD2 (6 bases). The CDR3 consists of 14 residues. Trimming pared 4 bases from V and 9 bases from J, leaving 20 bases between. Germline CDR1 SGHRS, CDR2 YFSETQ. The CDR3 DNA follows: TGCGCCAGCAGCAACCGGGACTTTACTACGTCGCAGTACTTC. This gives the protein CASSNRDFTTSQYF.

The V and J genes are TRBV6-2 or TRBV6-3 and TRBJ2-3; 11 bases are a match to TRBD2. The CDR3 runs to 17 residues. The germline V gene has CDR1 MNHEY and CDR2 SVGEGT. V shed 5 bases, J shed 0 bases, and the junction held 7 bases outside the gene matches. The CDR3 sequence is CASSQAGTSGSTDTQYF. The CDR3 DNA follows: TGTGCCAGCAGTCAAGCCGGGACTAGCGGTAGCACAGATACGCAGTATTTT.

This clonotype has only one observation. The CDR3: CASTGTLQTSGANVLTF. CDR3 nucleotide sequence: TGTGCCAGCACCGGGACCCTTCAAACCTCTGGGGCCAACGTCCTGACTTTC. This chain uses TRBV2 with TRBJ2-6; TRBD1 or TRBD2 may be the D gene (5 bases each). From germline, CDR1 is SNHLY and CDR2 FYNNEI. V lost 7 bases and J lost 0, with 16 bases in between. This CDR3 is 17 amino acids long.